The 21 T cell receptor beta chains given below trace back to one sample, sequenced in a study of T cells in localized non-small cell lung cancer. TCRdb keeps only in-frame clones here, not all; method: immunoSEQ multiplex PCR. The data show around 30,000 clones, around nine tenths seen once. Sequencing was performed on peripheral blood, taken before any cancer treatment. Every receptor here comes from a female donor older than 55 with stage III squamous cell lung carcinoma.

The CDR3 sequence is CAISKGLAGVSEQFF. CDR3 DNA: TGTGCCATCAGCAAGGGACTAGCGGGAGTTTCTGAGCAGTTCTTC. The J gene is TRBJ2-1, the V gene TRBV6-1, with 14 positions matching TRBD2. This CDR3 region has 15 residues. With V trimmed by 10 bases and J by 9 bases, 11 bases remained unmatched. CDR1 is MNHNS and CDR2 is SASEGT in the germline V gene.

The V and J genes are TRBV15 and TRBJ1-1; D gene uncertain. Between the trimmed V and J ends, which lost 0 bases and 8 bases, there was a span of 7 bases. Germline loops: CDR1 LNHNV, CDR2 YYDKDF (reference sequence). The CDR3 totals 12 residues. This chain's CDR3 is CATSRDQQEAFF. The CDR3 nucleotides are TGTGCCACCAGCAGAGATCAGCAGGAAGCTTTCTTT. Drawing the rest from reference TRBV15 and TRBJ1-1, the complete variable domain is DAMVIQNPRYQVTQFGKPVTLSCSQTLNHNVMYWYQQKSSQAPKLLFHYYDKDFNNEADTPDNFQSRRPNTSFCFLDIRSPGLGDTAMYLCATSRDQQEAFFGQGTRLTVV.

This clone came up once. The CDR3, as DNA: TGTGCCGGTAAATTAGCGGGGGCCTACGAGCAGTACTTC. Amino acid sequence: CAGKLAGAYEQYF. The J gene is TRBJ2-7, the V gene TRBV30; TRBD2 aligns across 9 bases. The CDR3 loop spans 13 amino acids. Germline CDR1 GTSNPN, CDR2 SVGIG (reference sequence). J lost 2 bases, V lost 8 bases, and 7 bases had no gene match.

CDR3 in amino acids: CASSLEGEQFF. The CDR3, as DNA: TGTGCCAGCAGCCTTGAGGGGGAGCAGTTCTTC. The V and J genes are TRBV16 and TRBJ2-1; D may be TRBD1 or TRBD2 (5 bases each). This CDR3 has 11 residues. Trimming cost V 4 bases and J 10 bases, with 8 bases left between them. CDR1 and CDR2 from the germline V gene are KGHSY and FQNENV.

The chain uses TRBV2 and TRBJ1-2, with D perhaps matching TRBD1 (6 bases). The CDR3 runs 15 residues. Trimming took off 5 bases at V and 8 bases at J, with 21 bases between the two ends. The germline CDR1 and CDR2 sequences are SNHLY and FYNNEI. CDR3 nucleotide sequence: TGTGCCAGCAGTCGGGCAGGGGCCACTACGGGAGGCTACACCTTC. It codes for CASSRAGATTGGYTF.

This chain joins TRBV2 and TRBJ1-1; the match to TRBD1 covers 8 bases. This CDR3 is built from 13 residues. Germline CDR1 is SNHLY and CDR2 is FYNNEI. The ends lost 11 bases at V and 1 base at J; junction bases unmatched: 6. The CDR3 protein is CAGRDRPNTEAFF. The DNA for the CDR3 is TGTGCCGGGCGGGACAGGCCGAACACTGAAGCTTTCTTT.

The gene calls are TRBV5-1 and TRBJ2-3, with a tentative D call TRBD2 (6 bases). This CDR3 region has 13 residues. CDR1 SGHRS and CDR2 YFSETQ come from the germline V gene. Trimming pared 6 bases from V and 3 bases from J, leaving 11 bases between. DNA of the CDR3: TGCGCCAGCACTAGCGATGTAACAGATACGCAGTATTTT. This gives the protein CASTSDVTDTQYF.

The chain recombines TRBV6-5 with TRBJ1-6, with 7 positions matching TRBD1. This CDR3 has 14 residues. V lost 0 bases to trimming and J lost 15 bases; unmatched junction nucleotides: 8. Per germline, CDR1 MNHEY and CDR2 SVGAGI. Here the CDR3 DNA reads TGTGCCAGCAGTTACTCTCCGGGACAGTCCCACCTCCACTTT. Protein product: CASSYSPGQSHLHF.

The V call is TRBV28, the J call TRBJ2-4, with 11 bases matching TRBD2. Germline lookup yields CDR1 MDHEN and CDR2 SYDVKM. Trimming took 6 bases from V and 9 from J; bases not matched to a gene: 10. The CDR3 is 15 amino acids. The DNA for the CDR3 is TGTGCCAGCAGCTTAGCGGGAGGGCCCTCGGGCATTCAGTACTTC. Encoded protein: CASSLAGGPSGIQYF.

The rearrangement links TRBV28 to TRBJ2-3; tentatively, D is TRBD2 (9 bases). CDR1 is MDHEN, CDR2 SYDVKM, per germline. Trimming stripped 4 bases from V and 4 bases from J, with 18 bases between. The length of the CDR3 is 16 residues. This CDR3 is CASSSRGREGPDTQYF. The CDR3 DNA is TGTGCCAGCAGTTCCAGGGGGCGGGAGGGACCAGATACGCAGTATTTT.

The chain has TRBV28 and TRBJ1-1; no firm D call. This CDR3 region has 14 residues. In germline, CDR1 is MDHEN, CDR2 SYDVKM. Trimming left V 1 base short and J 2 bases short, with 8 bases between. CDR3: CASSLSYGNTEAFF. DNA for the CDR3: TGTGCCAGCAGTTTATCATACGGAAACACTGAAGCTTTCTTT.

Turning to this clone: The same CDR3 arises from other DNA sequences in this sample as well. The V and J genes are TRBV28 and TRBJ1-1; D possibly corresponds to TRBD1 (6 bases). Germline lookup yields CDR1 MDHEN and CDR2 SYDVKM. V dropped 5 bases and J dropped 7 bases, with 11 bases sitting between them. The CDR3 is made up of 12 amino acids. DNA of the CDR3: TGTGCCAGCAGTCCAGGGGCTTATGAAGCTTTCTTT. It encodes CASSPGAYEAFF. The entire variable domain, with the rest obtained from reference TRBV28 and TRBJ1-1, is as follows: DVKVTQSSRYLVKRTGEKVFLECVQDMDHENMFWYRQDPGLGLRLIYFSYDVKMKEKGDIPEGYSVSREKKERFSLILESASTNQTSMYLCASSPGAYEAFFGQGTRLTVV.

This clone was counted once. The rearrangement links TRBV5-4 to TRBJ2-3, with unresolved D. The CDR3 loop spans 15 amino acids. The germline V gene has CDR1 SGHNT and CDR2 YYREEE (reference sequence). Trimming shortened V by 0 bases and J by 2 bases, and 10 bases separated the two germline ends. DNA for the CDR3: TGTGCCAGCAGCTTGGGTGGGCGCTCCACAGATACGCAGTATTTT. It codes for CASSLGGRSTDTQYF.

The chain joins TRBV10-3 to TRBJ2-1; TRBD2 matches 9 bases. With 7 bases clipped from V and 7 bases from J, the junction kept 17 bases outside the gene matches. CDR1 is ENHRY and CDR2 is SYGVKD in the germline V gene. CDR3 length: 17 amino acids. CDR3 in amino acids: CAITPRLREGLENEQFF. DNA of the CDR3: TGTGCCATCACCCCGAGGCTGCGGGAGGGCCTTGAGAATGAGCAGTTCTTC.

The chain is built from TRBV19 and TRBJ2-1; no reliable D call. Germline V gene lookup returns CDR1 LNHDA and CDR2 SQIVND (reference sequence). V was clipped by 8 bases and J by 5 bases, with 10 bases between them. The CDR3 covers 12 residues. This chain's CDR3 is CASARLDNEQFF. As DNA, the CDR3 is TGTGCCAGTGCCCGCTTGGACAATGAGCAGTTCTTC.

Regarding this clone: Other DNA sequences in the sample encode the same CDR3. The gene calls are TRBV9 and TRBJ2-2; the match to TRBD2 covers 10 bases. This CDR3 spans 20 amino acids. In germline, CDR1 is SGDLS, CDR2 YYNGEE. Trimming removed 4 bases from V and 0 bases from J; junction bases left unmatched: 15. CDR3 in DNA: TGTGCCAGCAGCACCAGCGAGGGGCTAGCGGGAGAAACGAACACCGGGGAGCTGTTTTTT. Translating gives CASSTSEGLAGETNTGELFF.

The V and J genes are TRBV18 and TRBJ2-5, with 9 positions matching TRBD1. V dropped 3 bases and J dropped 4; count of bases not matched to a gene: 3. The V gene's germline CDR1 is KGHSH and CDR2 LQKENI. This CDR3 comprises 14 residues. For the CDR3, the DNA is TGTGCCAGCTCACCCCCGGACAGGGGAGAGACCCAGTACTTC. It yields the protein CASSPPDRGETQYF.

The chain has TRBV9 and TRBJ1-6; possible D gene TRBD1, 5 bases. CDR3 size: 11 residues. The germline V gene has CDR1 SGDLS and CDR2 YYNGEE. V was cut by 7 bases and J by 9 bases, with 8 bases left in between. The CDR3 nucleotides are TGTGCCAGCGGGGACCCTTCACCCCTCCACTTT. This sequence encodes CASGDPSPLHF.

J is TRBJ1-1 and V is TRBV4-1; D may be TRBD1 (6 bases). V dropped 2 bases and J dropped 3 bases, with 7 bases sitting between them. Looked up from germline, CDR1 is MGHRA and CDR2 is YSYEKL. The CDR3 is 13 amino acids. The CDR3 DNA reads TGCGCCAGCAGCCAAAGGGGGGACACTGAAGCTTTCTTT. Its protein product is CASSQRGDTEAFF.

J is TRBJ2-7 and V is TRBV5-6; 9 bases agree with TRBD1. The length of the CDR3 is 14 residues. Germline lookup yields CDR1 SGHDT and CDR2 YYEEEE. With V trimmed by 7 bases and J by 1 base, 6 bases remained unmatched. The CDR3 loop is CASLGQGTSYEQYF. The DNA for the CDR3 is TGTGCCAGCCTCGGACAGGGGACTTCCTACGAGCAGTACTTC.

The chain couples TRBV6-6 to TRBJ2-2; D is unresolved. V was cut by 0 bases and J by 4 bases, with 6 bases left in between. Germline CDR1 MNHNY, CDR2 SVGAGI (reference sequence). The CDR3 spans 14 residues. CDR3 nucleotides: TGTGCCAGCAGTTACTCTTCAGCCACCGGGGAGCTGTTTTTT. Protein: CASSYSSATGELFF.